The 5 T cell receptor beta chains below were found in one sample sequenced in a study of beta chain features in type 1 diabetes. Study-level findings and limits: Type 1 diabetes patients had TCRB CDR3s that were shorter (moderately but significantly so) in all four CD4+ subsets.

Expressed TCRB transcripts were sequenced because the entire RNA isolate underwent reverse transcription. Profiled with immunoSEQ multiplex PCR; TCRdb holds only in-frame clones, not every one. The data contain 250,000 to 350,000 clones, 14% of them singletons. Their target antigens are unknown. Sequencing input: naive CD4+ T cells from blood. The origin of the receptors is a young man with type 1 diabetes.

In this sample, this clone turned up a few times. The chain joins TRBV28 to TRBJ2-1; 10 bases line up with TRBD2. This CDR3 spans 14 amino acids. Losses at the gene ends were 7 bases for V and 10 bases for J; bases not matched to a gene: 10. The germline V gene encodes CDR1 MDHEN and CDR2 SYDVKM. CDR3 residues: CASTASGSQWEQFF. CDR3 DNA: TGTGCCAGCACGGCTAGCGGGAGTCAGTGGGAGCAGTTCTTC. The full variable domain, with the rest looked up from reference TRBV28 and TRBJ2-1, is DVKVTQSSRYLVKRTGEKVFLECVQDMDHENMFWYRQDPGLGLRLIYFSYDVKMKEKGDIPEGYSVSREKKERFSLILESASTNQTSMYLCASTASGSQWEQFFGPGTRLTVL.

The chain uses TRBV5-1 and TRBJ2-1; 11 bases agree with TRBD2. Germline V lookup: CDR1 SGHRS, CDR2 YFSETQ. V shed 5 bases, J shed 10 bases, and the junction held 11 bases outside the gene matches. The CDR3 covers 15 residues. The CDR3: CASRYVAGGPNEQFF. The DNA for the CDR3 is TGCGCCAGCAGATATGTAGCGGGAGGGCCTAACGAGCAGTTCTTC. The full variable domain, in which reference TRBV5-1 and TRBJ2-1 provide the parts outside the CDR3, is KAGVTQTPRYLIKTRGQQVTLSCSPISGHRSVSWYQQTPGQGLQFLFEYFSETQRNKGNFPGRFSGRQFSNSRSEMNVSTLELGDSALYLCASRYVAGGPNEQFFGPGTRLTVL.

The chain is built from TRBV9 and TRBJ2-1; 14 bases map to TRBD2. Germline assignment: CDR1 SGDLS and CDR2 YYNGEE. The CDR3 has 16 amino acids. V trimming: 3 bases; J trimming: 8 bases; junction bases outside the gene matches: 7. The CDR3 DNA follows: TGTGCCAGCAGCGAGCGCGGGACTAGCGGGAGCTATGAGCAGTTCTTC. Translation gives CASSERGTSGSYEQFF.

The sample holds a few counts of this clone. The J gene is TRBJ2-7, the V gene TRBV9, with TRBD1 matching over 7 bases. This CDR3 comprises 16 residues. Germline-derived CDR1 and CDR2 are SGDLS and YYNGEE. With 3 bases clipped from V and 1 base from J, the junction kept 10 bases outside the gene matches. CDR3 DNA sequence: TGTGCCAGCAGCGCAAGATGGGACAGAAAGTCCTACGAGCAGTACTTC. Translation gives CASSARWDRKSYEQYF.

The rearrangement joins TRBV2 to TRBJ2-1, with 7 bases fitting TRBD1. The CDR3 sequence is 14 residues long. Germline values: CDR1 SNHLY, CDR2 FYNNEI. V was pared by 6 bases and J by 3 bases, with 5 bases of the junction left unmatched. The CDR3 region is CASSGQENYNEQFF. The CDR3 DNA reads TGTGCCAGCAGCGGACAGGAGAACTACAATGAGCAGTTCTTC.